One and the same sample provided the 11 T cell receptor beta chains below, sequenced in a study of blood T cells in healthy people across ages. It was with a sample-barcoded 5' primer and a J-beta primer mix that a second PCR of roughly 6 to 12 cycles was run. Using its own MiXCR run on the 5' RACE reads, TCRdb lists one record per CDR3 protein. The repertoire holds 700,000 or so distinct CDR3 sequences, with about 20% as singletons. The sequenced sample was blood. Receptors were obtained from a man aged 65 to 79 in good health.

The chain employs TRBV20-1 and TRBJ2-3, with 9 bases matching TRBD2. The CDR3 contains 16 residues. V was clipped by 5 bases and J by 2 bases; unmatched bases: 11. Germline V gene sequence: CDR1 DFQATT, CDR2 SNEGSKA (reference sequence). The CDR3, as DNA: TGCAGTGCTGGGGTTTCTAGCGGGACCCACACAGATACGCAGTATTTT. This gives the protein CSAGVSSGTHTDTQYF.

The V gene is TRBV7-8, the J gene TRBJ1-6; perhaps TRBD1 as D (5 bases). Germline V lookup: CDR1 SGHVS, CDR2 FQNEAQ. Between the trimmed V and J ends, which lost 7 bases and 7 bases, there was a span of 17 bases. The CDR3 is made up of 15 amino acids. In DNA form, the CDR3 reads TGTGCCAGCACCGACAATCCCAACAGGAATTCACCCCTCCACTTT. Translated, it gives CASTDNPNRNSPLHF.

V and J are TRBV7-9 and TRBJ2-5; no firm D call. The last part of the DNA fits TRBJ2-1 better; the J call may be wrong. CDR1 and CDR2 from the germline V gene are SEHNR and FQNEAQ (reference sequence). The length of the CDR3 is 13 residues. The DNA of the CDR3 is TGTGCCAGCAGCTTAGTGACTCTAAATGAGCAGTTCTTC. Encoded protein: CASSLVTLNEQFF.

The genes are TRBV6-1 and TRBJ2-7, with no clear D. CDR1 is MNHNS and CDR2 is SASEGT in the germline V gene. Trimming removed 6 bases from V and 6 bases from J, with 12 bases in between. The CDR3 is 12 residues long. CDR3 amino acids: CASRASLSEQYF. CDR3 bases: TGTGCCAGCAGGGCCAGTCTTTCCGAGCAGTACTTC.

This clonotype was observed a few times. The chain combines TRBV6-1 with TRBJ2-1, with D uncertain. The J call is uncertain, as TRBJ2-7 better fits the DNA end. The CDR3 is made up of 11 amino acids. The germline V gene encodes CDR1 MNHNS and CDR2 SASEGT. DNA of the CDR3: TGTGCCAGCAGGGCCTCCCGCGAGCAGTACGTC. It encodes CASRASREQYV.

There are a few counts of this clonotype. This chain uses TRBV11-2 with TRBJ1-4, with D tentatively TRBD1 (5 bases). There are 13 residues in the CDR3. Germline CDR1 and CDR2: SGHAT and FQNNGV. V lost 4 bases and J lost 4, with 7 bases in between. CDR3 sequence: CASSSGNNEKLFF. CDR3 bases: TGTGCCAGCAGCTCAGGGAATAATGAAAAACTGTTTTTT. Drawing the rest from reference TRBV11-2 and TRBJ1-4, the complete variable domain is EAGVAQSPRYKIIEKRQSVAFWCNPISGHATLYWYQQILGQGPKLLIQFQNNGVVDDSQLPKDRFSAERLKGVDSTLKIQPAKLEDSAVYLCASSSGNNEKLFFGSGTQLSVL.

The CDR3 here is CAIKDIRYNSPLHF. CDR3 in DNA: TGTGCCATCAAGGATATCCGGTATAATTCACCCCTCCACTTT. The rearrangement uses TRBV15 and TRBJ1-6; unclear D gene. Trimming pared 10 bases from V and 4 bases from J, leaving 14 bases between. The CDR3 sequence is 14 residues long. Germline V lookup: CDR1 LNHNV, CDR2 YYDKDF (reference sequence).

This clonotype was seen at least ten times. The V call is TRBV6-6, the J call TRBJ2-5; tentative D call: TRBD1 (5 bases). This CDR3 region has 13 residues. Trimming removed 8 bases at V and 5 bases at J, with 15 bases between. Germline CDR1 MNHNY, CDR2 SVGAGI (reference sequence). The CDR3 sequence: CASADSFSETQYF. The CDR3 coding sequence is TGTGCCAGCGCAGACAGTTTTTCGGAGACCCAGTACTTC.

This chain links TRBV12-3 or TRBV12-4 with TRBJ2-2, with 7 positions matching TRBD2. After removal of 7 bases from V and 8 bases from J, the junction contained 13 bases not matched to a gene. The CDR3 sequence is 15 residues long. CDR3 sequence reads: CASNLEGLREGELFF. The CDR3 DNA reads as TGTGCCAGCAACTTAGAGGGGCTGCGGGAGGGGGAGCTGTTTTTT.

The rearrangement uses TRBV15 and TRBJ2-1, with D perhaps matching TRBD2 (6 bases). The CDR3 is 15 amino acids. V was shortened by 0 bases and J by 5 bases, with 11 bases between the two germline ends. From germline, CDR1 is LNHNV and CDR2 YYDKDF (reference sequence). CDR3 in amino acids: CATSRERGTHNEQFF. CDR3 DNA sequence: TGTGCCACCAGCAGAGAGCGGGGAACCCACAATGAGCAGTTCTTC.

The genes are TRBV24-1 and TRBJ2-2; TRBD2 agrees at 12 bases. The CDR3 runs 16 residues. In germline, CDR1 is KGHDR, CDR2 SFDVKD. Germline trimming cut 3 bases from V and 2 bases from J; bases unmatched to any gene: 0. CDR3 in DNA: TGTGCCACCAGTGATGGACTAGCGGGAAACACCGGGGAGCTGTTTTTT. It translates to CATSDGLAGNTGELFF.